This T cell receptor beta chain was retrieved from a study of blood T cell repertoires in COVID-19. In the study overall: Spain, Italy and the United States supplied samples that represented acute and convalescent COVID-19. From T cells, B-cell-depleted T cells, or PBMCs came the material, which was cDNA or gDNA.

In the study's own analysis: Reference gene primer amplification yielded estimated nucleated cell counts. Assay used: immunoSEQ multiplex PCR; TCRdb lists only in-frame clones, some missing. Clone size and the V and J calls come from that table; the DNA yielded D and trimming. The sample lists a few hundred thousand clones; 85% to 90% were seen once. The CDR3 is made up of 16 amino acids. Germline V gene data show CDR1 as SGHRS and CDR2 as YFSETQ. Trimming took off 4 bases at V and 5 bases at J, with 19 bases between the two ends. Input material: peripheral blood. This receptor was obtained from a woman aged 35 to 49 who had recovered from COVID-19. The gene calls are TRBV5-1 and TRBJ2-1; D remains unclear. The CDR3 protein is CASSPVRNQRNNEQFF. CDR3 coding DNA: TGCGCCAGCAGCCCGGTGCGGAACCAACGAAACAATGAGCAGTTCTTC.